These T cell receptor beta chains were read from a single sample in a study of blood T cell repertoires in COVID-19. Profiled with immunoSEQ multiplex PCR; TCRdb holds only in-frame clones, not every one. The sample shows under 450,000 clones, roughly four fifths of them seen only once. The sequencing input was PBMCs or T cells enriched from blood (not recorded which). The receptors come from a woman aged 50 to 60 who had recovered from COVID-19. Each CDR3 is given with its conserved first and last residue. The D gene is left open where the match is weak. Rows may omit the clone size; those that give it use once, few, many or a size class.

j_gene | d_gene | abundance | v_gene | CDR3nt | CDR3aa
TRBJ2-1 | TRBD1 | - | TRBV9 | TGTGCCAGCAGCGTAGGACAGGGGGCGAATGAGCAGTTCTTC | CASSVGQGANEQFF
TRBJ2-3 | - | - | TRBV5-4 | TGTGCCAGCAGCCCAGCGGAGCCCACAGATACGCAGTATTTT | CASSPAEPTDTQYF
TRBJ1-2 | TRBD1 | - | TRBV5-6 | TGTGCCAGCAGACGGGACAGTTATTATGGCTACACCTTC | CASRRDSYYGYTF
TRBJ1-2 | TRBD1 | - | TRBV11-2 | TGTGCCAGCAGCCATGGGACCAGGGGGAGACCGAATTATGGCTACACCTTC | CASSHGTRGRPNYGYTF
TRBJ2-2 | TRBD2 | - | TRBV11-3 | TGTGCCAGCAGTGACGCGGGGGGTTACACCGGGGAGCTGTTTTTT | CASSDAGGYTGELFF
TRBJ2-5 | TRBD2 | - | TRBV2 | TGTGCCAGCAGTGGGGAGGGTAGGGAGACCCAGTACTTC | CASSGEGRETQYF
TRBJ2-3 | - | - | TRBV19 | TGTGCCAGTATGGGAACGACAGACACTTCAGATACGCAGTATTTT | CASMGTTDTSDTQYF
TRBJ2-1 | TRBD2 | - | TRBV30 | TGTGCCTGGAGTGTAGCGGGAAGCTCCTACAATGAGCAGTTCTTC | CAWSVAGSSYNEQFF
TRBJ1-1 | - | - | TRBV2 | TGTGCCAGCAGACCTACCCAAGGGGGAGGGGGGCACACTGAAGCTTTCTTT | CASRPTQGGGGHTEAFF
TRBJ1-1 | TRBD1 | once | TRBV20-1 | TGCAGGCTCAGGGGGGACACTGAAGCTTTCTTT | CRLRGDTEAFF
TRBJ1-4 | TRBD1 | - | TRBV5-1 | TGCGCCAGCAGCTTGGCGGGACAGGGGCGGGGGGGAGAAAAACTGTTTTTT | CASSLAGQGRGGEKLFF
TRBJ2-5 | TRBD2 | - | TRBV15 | TGTGCCACCAGCAGAGTAGCGGGGCCGCCAGAGACCCAGTACTTC | CATSRVAGPPETQYF
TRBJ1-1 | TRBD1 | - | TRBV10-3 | TGTGCCATCAGTGCGGGACAGCTGAACACTGAAACTTTCTTT | CAISAGQLNTETFF
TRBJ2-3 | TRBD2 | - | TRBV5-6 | TGTGCCAGCAGCGCCCTGGTAGCGGGAAGCACAGATACGCAGTATTTT | CASSALVAGSTDTQYF
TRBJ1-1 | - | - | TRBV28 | TGTGCCAGCAGTTCCGCAGGGGCGGGGAACACTGAAGCTTTCTTT | CASSSAGAGNTEAFF
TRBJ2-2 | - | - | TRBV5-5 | TGTGCCAGCAGCTTCTGGGGGGGACAATCGAACACCGGGGAGCTGTTTTTT | CASSFWGGQSNTGELFF
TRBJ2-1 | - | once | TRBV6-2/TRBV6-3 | TGTGCCAGCAGTTACCTGGAGTATGAGCAGTTCTTC | CASSYLEYEQFF
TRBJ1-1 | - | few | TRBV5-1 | TGCGCCAGCAGCTTGGGGGCCACGTCCACTGAAGCTTTCTTT | CASSLGATSTEAFF
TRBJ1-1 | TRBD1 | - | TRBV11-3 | TGTGCCAGCAGCTTCTCACCAGGGGGCACTGAAGCTTTCTTT | CASSFSPGGTEAFF
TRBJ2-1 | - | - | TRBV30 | TGTGCCTGGAGCGCCGGGGGTTGGGTGCAGTTCTTC | CAWSAGGWVQFF
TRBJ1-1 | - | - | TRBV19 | TGTGCCAGTAGTATTGACAGGTTCGAAACTGAAGCTTTCTTT | CASSIDRFETEAFF
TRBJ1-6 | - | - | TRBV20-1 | TGCAGTGCTAGTAAAGGGGATGATTCACCCCTCCACTTT | CSASKGDDSPLHF